These T cell receptor beta chains were read from a single sample in a study of blood T cell repertoires in COVID-19. The table came from immunoSEQ multiplex PCR; TCRdb's copy has only in-frame clones and leaves some out. The repertoire holds roughly 100,000 clones, with around four fifths as singletons. Sequenced: peripheral blood. The source is a man between 60 and 70 years old with acute or convalescent COVID-19. Both conserved end residues are part of each CDR3. The order of the fields is J gene, CDR3 length, V gene, clone size, D gene, CDR3 protein, CDR3 DNA. The D gene is left open where the match is weak. The size field is filled for only some rows; it gives once, few, many or a size class.

>TRBJ2-1|16|TRBV10-3|.|TRBD2
CAIRGLAGAGYNEQFF
TGTGCCATCAGGGGACTAGCGGGAGCCGGATACAATGAGCAGTTCTTC
>TRBJ2-5|15|TRBV18|.|.
CASSPRVAEGETQYF
TGTGCCAGCTCACCACGGGTAGCCGAGGGAGAGACCCAGTACTTC
>TRBJ2-1|13|TRBV7-2|.|TRBD1
CASSLEGTGAKFF
TGTGCCAGCAGCTTAGAAGGTACAGGGGCAAAGTTCTTC
>TRBJ2-3|14|TRBV18|.|.
CASSPPRVTDTQYF
TGTGCCAGCTCACCACCCCGTGTGACAGATACGCAGTATTTT
>TRBJ1-2|18|TRBV5-4|.|TRBD1
CASSSGGDRAVFGYGYTF
TGTGCCAGCAGCTCAGGAGGGGACAGGGCCGTTTTCGGCTATGGCTACACCTTC
>TRBJ1-4|13|TRBV12-3/TRBV12-4|.|.
CASRRGTNEKLFF
TGTGCCAGCAGGCGGGGTACTAATGAAAAACTGTTTTTT
>TRBJ1-1|14|TRBV7-2|few|.
CASSSTGRRTEAFF
TGTGCCAGCAGCTCAACAGGGCGTCGGACTGAAGCTTTCTTT
>TRBJ2-2|12|TRBV6-5|.|.
CASSYYRGELFF
TGTGCCAGCAGTTACTACAGGGGGGAGCTGTTTTTT
>TRBJ2-6|13|TRBV11-2|.|.
CASSPAGANVLTF
TGTGCCAGCAGCCCCGCTGGGGCCAACGTCCTGACTTTC
>TRBJ2-3|14|TRBV5-6|.|TRBD2
CASSLRRTSGSMYF
TGTGCCAGCAGCCTCCGAAGGACTAGCGGGAGTATGTATTTT
>TRBJ2-6|14|TRBV5-1|.|.
CASSSTSGANVLTF
TGCGCCAGCAGCTCCACGAGTGGGGCCAACGTCCTGACTTTC
>TRBJ2-5|13|TRBV7-2|.|.
CASSPSIRETQYF
TGTGCCAGCAGCCCGTCTATTCGAGAGACCCAGTACTTC
>TRBJ2-2|10|TRBV29-1|few|.
CSVFFGELFF
TGCAGCGTTTTCTTCGGGGAGCTGTTTTTT
>TRBJ2-2|15|TRBV19|.|TRBD2
CASLAGAVSTGELFF
TGTGCCAGTCTAGCGGGAGCGGTGTCGACCGGGGAGCTGTTTTTT
>TRBJ1-2|13|TRBV10-3|.|.
CAISSGENYGYTF
TGTGCCATCAGTTCTGGGGAGAACTATGGCTACACCTTC
>TRBJ2-2|13|TRBV4-3|.|.
CASSQDAPGELFF
TGCGCCAGCAGCCAAGATGCGCCCGGGGAGCTGTTTTTT
>TRBJ2-7|14|TRBV10-1|.|TRBD2
CASSDGEGDYEQYF
TGCGCCAGCAGCGATGGGGAGGGAGACTACGAGCAGTACTTC
>TRBJ2-5|14|TRBV5-5|.|.
CASSFSGNLETQYF
TGTGCCAGCAGCTTTTCGGGGAATCTGGAGACCCAGTACTTC
>TRBJ1-5|13|TRBV5-1|.|TRBD1
CASSRTGNQPQHF
TGCGCCAGCAGCAGGACAGGGAATCAGCCCCAGCATTTT
>TRBJ2-7|14|TRBV5-1|.|.
CASSLTGPPHEQYF
TGCGCCAGCAGCTTGACTGGTCCCCCCCACGAGCAGTACTTC
>TRBJ2-3|15|TRBV3-1/TRBV3-2|.|TRBD2
CASSLSGRGPDTQYF
TGTGCCAGCTCCCTAAGCGGGAGGGGGCCAGATACGCAGTATTTT
>TRBJ2-1|15|TRBV11-2|.|.
CASSYAGGRDNEQFF
TGTGCCAGCAGCTACGCCGGAGGGCGGGACAATGAGCAGTTCTTC
>TRBJ1-5|16|TRBV28|.|TRBD1
CASSLRTGVINQPQHF
TGTGCCAGCAGTTTGCGGACAGGGGTTATCAATCAGCCCCAGCATTTT
>TRBJ1-6|16|TRBV7-7|.|.
CASSLGRTAYNSPLHF
TGTGCTAGCAGCTTAGGACGGACAGCCTATAATTCACCCCTCCACTTT
>TRBJ2-3|13|TRBV6-1|.|.
CASSEVGEDTQYF
TGTGCCAGCAGTGAAGTCGGTGAAGATACGCAGTATTTT
>TRBJ1-4|14|TRBV28|.|.
CASSLPTTNEKLFF
TGTGCCAGCAGCCTACCCACAACTAATGAAAAACTGTTTTTT
>TRBJ2-3|13|TRBV19|.|TRBD1
CASGGQGTDTQYF
TGTGCCAGTGGGGGACAGGGGACAGATACGCAGTATTTT
>TRBJ1-2|14|TRBV12-5|few|.
CASGLVTGTDGYTF
TGTGCTAGTGGTTTGGTTACAGGGACGGACGGCTACACCTTC
>TRBJ1-4|15|TRBV2|few|TRBD1
CASRDLDRGYEKLFF
TGTGCCAGCAGAGACTTGGACAGGGGATATGAAAAACTGTTTTTT
>TRBJ2-5|16|TRBV5-1|.|TRBD1
CASSRSGTGPIETQYF
TGCGCCAGCAGCAGGTCCGGGACAGGTCCAATAGAGACCCAGTACTTC
>TRBJ1-1|15|TRBV4-1|once|.
CATKRVESSNTEAFF
TGCGCCACCAAGAGGGTGGAAAGCAGCAACACTGAAGCTTTCTTT
>TRBJ2-5|14|TRBV5-1|once|.
CASSTPDGGETQYF
TGCGCCAGCAGCACCCCTGACGGGGGTGAGACCCAGTACTTC
>TRBJ2-7|15|TRBV7-9|.|TRBD2
CASSFRLAGEGEQYF
TGTGCCAGCAGCTTCCGACTAGCGGGAGAGGGCGAGCAGTACTTC
>TRBJ2-5|12|TRBV3-1/TRBV3-2|.|.
CASSPGGETQYF
TGTGCCAGCAGCCCTGGGGGCGAGACCCAGTACTTC
>TRBJ1-1|14|TRBV18|.|.
CASSLLGQSTEAFF
TGTGCCAGCTCACTTTTGGGACAATCCACTGAAGCTTTCTTT
>TRBJ1-6|16|TRBV11-2|once|TRBD1
CASSFPGQGSNSPLHF
TGTGCCAGCAGCTTCCCGGGACAGGGGTCGAATTCACCCCTCCACTTT
>TRBJ2-3|15|TRBV6-5|.|TRBD2
CASMGGLAGTDTQYF
TGTGCCAGCATGGGGGGGCTAGCGGGAACAGATACGCAGTATTTT
>TRBJ1-4|16|TRBV19|.|.
CASSRPTGITNEKLFF
TGTGCCAGTAGTCGCCCAACAGGGATAACTAATGAAAAACTGTTTTTT
>TRBJ2-7|15|TRBV7-9|.|TRBD2
CASKPGLAGDREQYF
TGTGCCAGCAAACCCGGACTAGCGGGAGACCGCGAGCAGTACTTC
>TRBJ1-2|13|TRBV5-1|few|.
CASSLTGQDGYTF
TGCGCCAGCAGTCTCACAGGGCAGGACGGCTACACCTTC
>TRBJ2-3|16|TRBV5-4|.|.
CASSPRRGAVRDTQYF
TGTGCCAGCTCGCCCCGGAGGGGCGCGGTCCGAGATACGCAGTATTTT
>TRBJ1-1|14|TRBV2|.|TRBD1
CASSDSQGATEAFF
TGTGCCAGCAGTGATTCTCAGGGGGCTACTGAAGCTTTCTTT
>TRBJ1-4|18|TRBV21-1|.|.
CASSKDYLATTTNEKLFF
TGTGCCAGCAGCAAAGATTATTTGGCCACAACAACTAATGAAAAACTGTTTTTT
>TRBJ2-7|15|TRBV29-1|few|TRBD2
CSVLKLAGISYEQYF
TGCAGCGTTCTGAAACTAGCGGGTATATCCTACGAGCAGTACTTC
>TRBJ1-1|14|TRBV7-9|.|.
CASSPGLKNTEAFF
TGTGCCAGCAGCCCAGGACTGAAGAACACTGAAGCTTTCTTT
>TRBJ2-2|13|TRBV6-2/TRBV6-3|.|.
CASSYLGVGELFF
TGTGCCAGCAGTTATCTAGGGGTCGGGGAGCTGTTTTTT
>TRBJ2-2|16|TRBV24-1|.|TRBD1
CATSDLRTGGTGELFF
TGTGCCACCAGTGATTTGAGGACAGGGGGCACCGGGGAGCTGTTTTTT
>TRBJ2-7|14|TRBV5-1|.|.
CASSFPGMMYEQYF
TGCGCCAGCAGCTTTCCGGGAATGATGTACGAGCAGTACTTC
>TRBJ1-5|15|TRBV6-6|.|.
CASSSNRQSNQPQHF
TGTGCCAGCAGTTCCAATAGACAGTCCAATCAGCCCCAGCATTTT
>TRBJ2-7|13|TRBV27|.|.
CASSLGGLYEQYF
TGTGCCAGCAGTTTAGGCGGGTTATACGAGCAGTACTTC
>TRBJ2-5|16|TRBV18|.|TRBD2
CASSPTSGGSWLTQYF
TGTGCCAGCTCACCAACTAGCGGGGGTTCGTGGTTGACCCAGTACTTC
>TRBJ1-1|13|TRBV6-4|once|.
CASSDGAGLEAFF
TGTGCCAGCAGTGACGGAGCGGGGTTAGAAGCTTTCTTT
>TRBJ1-2|15|TRBV28|.|TRBD1
CASSLSGDRGHGYTF
TGTGCCAGCAGTTTATCGGGGGACAGGGGGCATGGCTACACCTTC